The clone carrying this TCR beta chain was seen ten or more times. What it recognizes is unknown. CDR3 length: 14 amino acids. Germline CDR1 is SQVTM and CDR2 is ANQGSEA. V shed 1 base, J shed 6 bases, and the junction held 5 bases outside the gene matches. This sample is drawn from a study of T cells after yellow fever vaccination. In the study overall: Those fractions that held only low numbers of cells were prepared using the SMART-Seq v4 Ultra Low Input RNA kit.

5'RACE template switching generated TCR cDNA, adding a universal primer site and UMIs. TCRdb used MiXCR to reprocess the 5' RACE reads, holding one entry per CDR3 protein. Found here are roughly 50,000 distinct CDR3 sequences, 7% to 8.5% of them singletons; the top ten hold around 28%. Overall study results and limits: The CD4 compartment and the CD8 compartment contained a small share of clonotypes in common. Post-booster reappearance was seen for most primary-vaccination clones (around 96% CD4, 85% to 90% CD8).

The sequence was collected from a man younger than 35 who received the YFV17D yellow fever vaccine. The sample in question was CD8+ T cells sorted from PBMCs, obtained around 16 days after the first yellow fever vaccination. The chain combines TRBV29-1 with TRBJ2-3; 9 bases match TRBD2. In DNA form, the CDR3 reads TGCAGCGTTGAAGTAGCGGGGGAAGGGGATACGCAGTATTTT. Amino acid sequence: CSVEVAGEGDTQYF.